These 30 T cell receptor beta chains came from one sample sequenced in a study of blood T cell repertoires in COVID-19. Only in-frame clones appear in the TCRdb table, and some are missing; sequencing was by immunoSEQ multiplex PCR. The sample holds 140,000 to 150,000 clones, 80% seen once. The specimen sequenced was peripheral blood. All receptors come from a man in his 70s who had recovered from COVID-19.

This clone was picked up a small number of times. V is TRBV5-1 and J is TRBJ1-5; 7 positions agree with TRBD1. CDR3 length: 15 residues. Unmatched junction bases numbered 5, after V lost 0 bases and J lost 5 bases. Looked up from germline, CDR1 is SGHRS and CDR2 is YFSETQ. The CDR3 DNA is TGCGCCAGCAGCTTGGACAGGGGCAAAGATCAGCCCCAGCATTTT. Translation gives CASSLDRGKDQPQHF.

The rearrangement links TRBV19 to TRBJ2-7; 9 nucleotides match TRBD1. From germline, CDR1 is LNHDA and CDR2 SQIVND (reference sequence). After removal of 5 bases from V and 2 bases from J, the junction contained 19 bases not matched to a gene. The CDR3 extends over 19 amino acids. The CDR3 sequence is CASSGMTGTGYPLAYEQYF. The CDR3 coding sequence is TGTGCCAGTAGTGGAATGACCGGGACAGGGTATCCTCTGGCCTACGAGCAGTACTTC.

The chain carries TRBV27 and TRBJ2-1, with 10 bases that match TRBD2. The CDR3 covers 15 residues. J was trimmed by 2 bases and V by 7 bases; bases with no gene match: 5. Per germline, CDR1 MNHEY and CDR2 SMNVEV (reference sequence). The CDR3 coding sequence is TGTGCCAGCATCCAGACTAGCGGGCCCTACAATGAGCAGTTCTTC. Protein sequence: CASIQTSGPYNEQFF.

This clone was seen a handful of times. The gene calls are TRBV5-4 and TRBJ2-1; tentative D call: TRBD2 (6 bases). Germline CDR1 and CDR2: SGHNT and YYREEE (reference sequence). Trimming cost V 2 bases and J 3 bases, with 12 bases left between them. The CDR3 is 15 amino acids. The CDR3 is CASSFLAGSYNEQFF. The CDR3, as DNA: TGTGCCAGCAGCTTCTTGGCGGGGAGCTACAATGAGCAGTTCTTC.

The CDR3 DNA reads TGTGCCAGCAGCCAGACAGGGGGCGGAAACATTCAGTACTTC. Amino acids: CASSQTGGGNIQYF. This chain joins TRBV6-5 and TRBJ2-4; 10 bases are a match to TRBD1. Germline V CDR1 and CDR2: MNHEY, SVGAGI. Unmatched junction bases numbered 5, after V lost 6 bases and J lost 6 bases. This CDR3 is built from 14 residues.

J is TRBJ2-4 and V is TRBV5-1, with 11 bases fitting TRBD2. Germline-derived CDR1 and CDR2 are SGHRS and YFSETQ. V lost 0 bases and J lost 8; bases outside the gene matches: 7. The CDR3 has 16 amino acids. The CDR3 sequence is CASSLGLLAGDDIQYF. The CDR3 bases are TGCGCCAGCAGCTTGGGGTTACTAGCGGGAGATGACATTCAGTACTTC.

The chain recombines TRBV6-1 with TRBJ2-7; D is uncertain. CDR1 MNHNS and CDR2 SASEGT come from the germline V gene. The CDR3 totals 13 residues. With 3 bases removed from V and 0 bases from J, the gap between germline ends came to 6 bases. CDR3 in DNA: TGTGCCAGCAGTGAGGGCATCTCCTACGAGCAGTACTTC. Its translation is CASSEGISYEQYF.

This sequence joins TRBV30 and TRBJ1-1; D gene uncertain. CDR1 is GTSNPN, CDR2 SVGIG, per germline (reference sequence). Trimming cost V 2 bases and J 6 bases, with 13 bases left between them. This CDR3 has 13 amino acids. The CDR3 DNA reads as TGTGCCTGGAGTAAATGGGCCGGGGCTGAAGCTTTCTTT. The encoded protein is CAWSKWAGAEAFF.

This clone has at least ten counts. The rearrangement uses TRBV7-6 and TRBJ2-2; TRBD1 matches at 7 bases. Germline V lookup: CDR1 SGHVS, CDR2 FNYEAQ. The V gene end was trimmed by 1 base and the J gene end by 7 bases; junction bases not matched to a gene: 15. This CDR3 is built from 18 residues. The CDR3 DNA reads TGTGCCAGCAGCTTAGTCGACCCCACAGGGGTCTTACACGGGGAGCTGTTTTTT. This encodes CASSLVDPTGVLHGELFF.

In DNA, the CDR3 is TGTGCCAGTTCGGGCGGGAGGGCCACAGAGCAGTTCTTC. Translation gives CASSGGRATEQFF. This rearrangement joins TRBV2 to TRBJ2-1; TRBD2 matches 9 bases. The junction had 10 bases not matched to a gene; V was cut back by 9 bases and J by 10 bases. Germline values: CDR1 SNHLY, CDR2 FYNNEI. The CDR3 totals 13 residues.

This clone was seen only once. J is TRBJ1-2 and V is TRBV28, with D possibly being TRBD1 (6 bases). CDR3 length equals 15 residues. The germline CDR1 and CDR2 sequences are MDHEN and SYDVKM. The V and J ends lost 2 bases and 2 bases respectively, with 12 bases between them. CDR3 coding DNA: TGTGCCAGCAGTTTAGCCCGGACAGACAACTATGGCTACACCTTC. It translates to CASSLARTDNYGYTF.

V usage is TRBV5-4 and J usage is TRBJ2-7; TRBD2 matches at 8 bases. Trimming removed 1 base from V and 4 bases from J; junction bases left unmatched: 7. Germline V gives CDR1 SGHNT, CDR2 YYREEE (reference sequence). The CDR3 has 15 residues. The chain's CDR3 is CASSLRREGRYEQYF. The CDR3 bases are TGTGCCAGCAGCTTGAGACGGGAGGGCCGTTACGAGCAGTACTTC. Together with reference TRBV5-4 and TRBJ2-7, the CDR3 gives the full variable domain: ETGVTQSPTHLIKTRGQQVTLRCSSQSGHNTVSWYQQALGQGPQFIFQYYREEENGRGNFPPRFSGLQFPNYSSELNVNALELDDSALYLCASSLRREGRYEQYFGPGTRLTVT.

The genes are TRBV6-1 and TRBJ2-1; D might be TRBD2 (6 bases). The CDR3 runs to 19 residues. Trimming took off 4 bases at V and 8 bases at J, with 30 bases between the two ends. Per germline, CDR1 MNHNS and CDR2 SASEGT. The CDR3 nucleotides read TGTGCCAGCAGTGGTCCTGAGCAGGCGGGGAGTTCATATCTTTATGAGCAGTTCTTC. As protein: CASSGPEQAGSSYLYEQFF.

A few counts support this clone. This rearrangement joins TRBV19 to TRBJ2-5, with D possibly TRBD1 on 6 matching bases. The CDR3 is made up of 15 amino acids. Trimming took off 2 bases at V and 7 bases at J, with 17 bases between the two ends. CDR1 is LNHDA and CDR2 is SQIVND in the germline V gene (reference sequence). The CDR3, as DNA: TGTGCCAGTAGTATACGAGGCAGGGGTAAAGGGACCCAGTACTTC. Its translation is CASSIRGRGKGTQYF. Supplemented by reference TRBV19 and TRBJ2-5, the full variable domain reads DGGITQSPKYLFRKEGQNVTLSCEQNLNHDAMYWYRQDPGQGLRLIYYSQIVNDFQKGDIAEGYSVSREKKESFPLTVTSAQKNPTAFYLCASSIRGRGKGTQYFGPGTRLLVL.

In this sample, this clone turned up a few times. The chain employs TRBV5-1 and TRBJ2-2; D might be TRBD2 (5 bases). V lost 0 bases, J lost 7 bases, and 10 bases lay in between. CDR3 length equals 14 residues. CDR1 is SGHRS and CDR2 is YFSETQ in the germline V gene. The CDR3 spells CASSLALVNGELFF. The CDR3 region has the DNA TGCGCCAGCAGCTTGGCACTAGTTAACGGGGAGCTGTTTTTT.

The CDR3 sequence: CASSIGGDTQYF. The DNA of the CDR3 is TGTGCCAGCAGCATAGGCGGAGATACGCAGTATTTT. This rearrangement joins TRBV3-1 (or the pseudogene TRBV3-2) to TRBJ2-3; D is uncertain. Germline V CDR1 and CDR2: LGHDT, YNNKEL (reference sequence). This CDR3 has 12 amino acids. Trimming removed 5 bases from V and 5 bases from J, with 8 bases in between.

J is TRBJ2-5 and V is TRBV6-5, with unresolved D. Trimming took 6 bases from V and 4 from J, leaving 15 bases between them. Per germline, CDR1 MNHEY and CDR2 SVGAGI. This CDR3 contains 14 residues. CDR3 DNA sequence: TGTGCCAGCAGCCTGATGGGCTTGCGAGAGACCCAGTACTTC. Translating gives CASSLMGLRETQYF.

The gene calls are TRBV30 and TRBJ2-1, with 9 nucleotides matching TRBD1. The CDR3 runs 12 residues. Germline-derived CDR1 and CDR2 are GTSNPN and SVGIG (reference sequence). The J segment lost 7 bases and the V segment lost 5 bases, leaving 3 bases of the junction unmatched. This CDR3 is CAWGQGMNEQFF. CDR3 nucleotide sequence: TGTGCCTGGGGACAGGGGATGAATGAGCAGTTCTTC.

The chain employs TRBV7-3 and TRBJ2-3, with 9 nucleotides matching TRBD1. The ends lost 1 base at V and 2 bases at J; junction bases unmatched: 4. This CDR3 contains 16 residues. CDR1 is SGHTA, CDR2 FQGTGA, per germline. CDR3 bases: TGTGCCAGCAGCTTAAAGGACAGGGGCGTCACAGATACGCAGTATTTT. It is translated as CASSLKDRGVTDTQYF.

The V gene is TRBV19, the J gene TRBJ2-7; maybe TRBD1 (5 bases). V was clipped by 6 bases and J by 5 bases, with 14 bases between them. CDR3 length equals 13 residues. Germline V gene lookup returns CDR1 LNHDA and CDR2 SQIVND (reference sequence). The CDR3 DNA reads TGTGCCAGTAGAAGGACAAGGGGTGACGAGCAGTACTTC. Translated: CASRRTRGDEQYF.

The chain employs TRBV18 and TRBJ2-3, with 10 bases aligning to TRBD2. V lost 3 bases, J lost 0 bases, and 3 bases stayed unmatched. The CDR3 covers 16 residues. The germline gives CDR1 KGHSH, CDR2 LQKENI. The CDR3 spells CASSPPGLASTDTQYF. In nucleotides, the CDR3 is TGTGCCAGCTCACCGCCGGGACTAGCGAGCACAGATACGCAGTATTTT.

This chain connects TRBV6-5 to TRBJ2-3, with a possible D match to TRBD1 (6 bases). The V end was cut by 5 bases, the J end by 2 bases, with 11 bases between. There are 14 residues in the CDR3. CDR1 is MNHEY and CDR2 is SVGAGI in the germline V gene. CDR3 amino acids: CASSQQGNTDTQYF. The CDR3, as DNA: TGTGCCAGCAGTCAACAGGGAAACACAGATACGCAGTATTTT.

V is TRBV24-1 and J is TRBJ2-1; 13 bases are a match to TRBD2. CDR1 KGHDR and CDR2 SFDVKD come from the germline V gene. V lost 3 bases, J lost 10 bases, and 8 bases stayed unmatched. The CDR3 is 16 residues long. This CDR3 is CATSDRTSGRRHEQFF. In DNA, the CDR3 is TGTGCCACCAGTGATAGGACTAGCGGGAGACGTCACGAGCAGTTCTTC.

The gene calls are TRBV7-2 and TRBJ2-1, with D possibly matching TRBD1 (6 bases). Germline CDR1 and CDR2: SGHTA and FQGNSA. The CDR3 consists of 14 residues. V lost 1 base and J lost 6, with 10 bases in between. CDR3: CASSLDGQLNEQFF. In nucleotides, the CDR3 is TGTGCCAGCAGCTTAGACGGACAGCTCAATGAGCAGTTCTTC. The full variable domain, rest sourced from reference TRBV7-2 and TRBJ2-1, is GAGVSQSPSNKVTEKGKDVELRCDPISGHTALYWYRQSLGQGLEFLIYFQGNSAPDKSGLPSDRFSAERTGGSVSTLTIQRTQQEDSAVYLCASSLDGQLNEQFFGPGTRLTVL.

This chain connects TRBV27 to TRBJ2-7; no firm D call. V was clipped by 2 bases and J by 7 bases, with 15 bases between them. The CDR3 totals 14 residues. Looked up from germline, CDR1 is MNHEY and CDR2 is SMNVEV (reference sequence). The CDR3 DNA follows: TGTGCCAGCAGTTTAGGTCTAAGCCCCTGGGAGCAGTACTTC. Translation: CASSLGLSPWEQYF.

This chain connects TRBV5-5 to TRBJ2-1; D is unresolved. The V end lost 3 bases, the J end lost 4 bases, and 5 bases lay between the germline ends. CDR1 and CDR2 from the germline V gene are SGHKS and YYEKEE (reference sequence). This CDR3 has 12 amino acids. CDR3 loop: CASSSLYNEQFF. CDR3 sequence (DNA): TGTGCCAGCAGCTCTCTTTACAATGAGCAGTTCTTC. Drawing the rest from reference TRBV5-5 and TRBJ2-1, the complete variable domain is DAGVTQSPTHLIKTRGQQVTLRCSPISGHKSVSWYQQVLGQGPQFIFQYYEKEERGRGNFPDRFSARQFPNYSSELNVNALLLGDSALYLCASSSLYNEQFFGPGTRLTVL.

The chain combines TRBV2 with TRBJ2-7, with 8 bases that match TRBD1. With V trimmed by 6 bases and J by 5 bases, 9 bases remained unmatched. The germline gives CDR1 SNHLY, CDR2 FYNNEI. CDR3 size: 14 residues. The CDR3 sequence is CASRLYRGSHEQYF. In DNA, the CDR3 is TGTGCCAGCAGGCTATACAGGGGGTCCCACGAGCAGTACTTC. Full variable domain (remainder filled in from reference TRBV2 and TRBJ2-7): EPEVTQTPSHQVTQMGQEVILRCVPISNHLYFYWYRQILGQKVEFLVSFYNNEISEKSEIFDDQFSVERPDGSNFTLKIRSTKLEDSAMYFCASRLYRGSHEQYFGPGTRLTVT.

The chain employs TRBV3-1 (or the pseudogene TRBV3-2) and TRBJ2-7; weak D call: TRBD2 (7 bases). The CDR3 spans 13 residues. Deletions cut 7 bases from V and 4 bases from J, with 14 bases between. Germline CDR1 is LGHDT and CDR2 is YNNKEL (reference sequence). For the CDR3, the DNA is TGTGCCAGCACGCCGGGGGGCGCATACGAGCAGTACTTC. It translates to CASTPGGAYEQYF.

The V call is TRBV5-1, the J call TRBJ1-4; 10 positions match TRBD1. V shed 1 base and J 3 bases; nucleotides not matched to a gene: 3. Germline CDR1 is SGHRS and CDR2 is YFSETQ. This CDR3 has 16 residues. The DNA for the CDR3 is TGCGCCAGCAGCTTGTCGGACAGGGGGGCTAATGAAAAACTGTTTTTT. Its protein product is CASSLSDRGANEKLFF.

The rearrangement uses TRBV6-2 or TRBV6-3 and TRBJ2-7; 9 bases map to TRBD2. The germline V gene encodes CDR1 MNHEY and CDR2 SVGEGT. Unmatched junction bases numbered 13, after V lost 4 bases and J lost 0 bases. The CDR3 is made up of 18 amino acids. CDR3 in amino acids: CASSFETGTSRSSYEQYF. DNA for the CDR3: TGTGCCAGCAGTTTTGAGACCGGGACTAGCAGGAGCTCCTACGAGCAGTACTTC.